This T cell receptor beta chain appears in the sequencing data of a study of T cell responses to AZD1222 COVID-19 vaccine (dated by TCRdb to about 2021). General notes on the study: AZD1222 recipients with second doses at about 4 weeks or about 12 weeks were pooled, because spike-specific TCR depth and breadth did not differ between schedules. Trial participants were enrolled by age into 18-55, 56-69 and 70-plus year subgroups, with around 150, 28 and 57 TCR-sequenced participants respectively. TCR sequencing was performed for approximately 240 trial participants, of whom about 210 were given two doses of AZD1222 and around 25 were given two doses of MenACWY control vaccine.

Worth noting for this clone: Its antigen is not yet known. Qualities for individual bases were not recorded, and no much larger clone is one base off.

The CDR3 regions of human TCRbeta chains were analyzed by immunosequencing. Per the original workflow: TCRs in the repertoires were matched against a reference library of SARS-CoV-2-specific TCRs that had been generated with the MIRA antigen-specificity platform. Breadth meant the fraction of unique TCRs that were SARS-CoV-2-associated, whereas depth meant the fraction of total T cells that were SARS-CoV-2-associated. Using the MIRA data, each spike-specific TCR was assigned both to the spike region to which the TCR was reactive and to a CD4 or CD8 class. Log10-transformed breadth and depth values were compared by one-way ANOVA with Sidak's multiple comparisons tests. Entries here come from immuneACCESS through TCRdb and include only in-frame sequences with V and J called. Some clones fail to appear in such tables; in the studies checked, an unresolved V gene covers under half of the shortfall, and the cause of the remainder is unknown. That table is the source of V, J and clone size, and D and trimming were worked out from the DNA. The sample includes some 150,000 clones, with roughly 93% observed a single time. The ten most abundant clones make up roughly 0.9% of the sample.

Spanning cysteine to phenylalanine, the CDR3 consists of 14 amino acids. Only the CDR3 region is kept as DNA, spanning 42 bases read in frame from base 1. Per the germline V gene, SNHLY is the CDR1 and FYNNEI is the CDR2. Deletion took 4 bases off V and 2 bases off J, with a span of 9 bases between the germline ends. Broader findings and caveats from the paper: After two AZD1222 doses, spike-specific TCR breadth and depth were significantly higher than at day 0 and than in MenACWY recipients. In the small 56-69-year group, the increase in depth fell short of significance, most likely because of low power. Only five or six AZD1222 recipients were SARS-CoV-2 seropositive at baseline, limiting conclusions about previously exposed vaccinees. The vaccine-associated CD4 TCRs covered the entire spike protein, and the dominant responses fell in regions 160-218 and 743-854. Because no day 14 peak-response samples were available, repertoires were characterized only after the peak T cell response. Reportedly, almost half of the unique spike-specific TCRs recognized epitopes lying outside the regions that are mutated in the B.1.351 and B.1.1.7 variants. Participants were mostly white British, with more females than males. The authors suggested clonal diversity may have been underestimated.

The sample's time point label, decoded: baseline before first vaccination. Vaccinee samples were obtained from the UK trials COV001 and COV002, which included a single-blind randomized controlled phase 2/3 trial of AZD1222 (ChAdOx1 nCoV-19) in healthy adults. For TCRbeta chain sequencing, PBMC samples were collected from trial participants at day 0 and at day 28 after the second dose. The sequence was collected from an adult in good health. The sequencing here drew on peripheral blood, taken on day 0 of AZD1222 vaccination. Here the chain combines TRBV2 and TRBJ1-3, with the D gene call left open. Here the CDR3 is given as CASSVDMPGNTIYF. In nucleotide form, the sequence is TGTGCCAGCAGTGTCGACATGCCTGGAAACACCATATATTTT.